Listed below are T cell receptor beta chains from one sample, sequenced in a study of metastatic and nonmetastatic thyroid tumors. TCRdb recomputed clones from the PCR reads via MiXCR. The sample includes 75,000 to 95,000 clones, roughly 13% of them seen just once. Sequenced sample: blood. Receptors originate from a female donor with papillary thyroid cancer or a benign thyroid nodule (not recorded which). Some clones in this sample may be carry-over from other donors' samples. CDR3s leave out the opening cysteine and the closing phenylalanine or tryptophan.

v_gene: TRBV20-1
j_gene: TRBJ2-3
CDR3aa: SANHFGNRADTQY

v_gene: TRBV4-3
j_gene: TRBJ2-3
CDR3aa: ASSQDGPDTQY

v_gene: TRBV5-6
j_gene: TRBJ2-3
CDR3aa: ASSPFRGASTDTQY

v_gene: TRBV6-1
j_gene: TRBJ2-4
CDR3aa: ASSVGGENIQY

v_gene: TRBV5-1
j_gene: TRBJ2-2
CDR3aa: ASSFLQTGRNTGELF

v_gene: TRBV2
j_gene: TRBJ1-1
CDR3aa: ASSERQGSTEAF

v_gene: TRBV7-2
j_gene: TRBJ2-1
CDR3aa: ASSPQGFLDEQF

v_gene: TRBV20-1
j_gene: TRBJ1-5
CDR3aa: SASHGGGQGSQPQH

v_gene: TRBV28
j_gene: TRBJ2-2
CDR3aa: ASSLPRSNTGELF

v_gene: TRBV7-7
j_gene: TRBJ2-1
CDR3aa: ASSPTSGRLHEQF

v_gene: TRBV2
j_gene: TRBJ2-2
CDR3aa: ASSEVQVTTGELF

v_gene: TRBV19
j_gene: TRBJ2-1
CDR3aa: ASTPGTGYYNEQF

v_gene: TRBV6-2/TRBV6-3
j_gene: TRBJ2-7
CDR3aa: ASSYQGTGQY

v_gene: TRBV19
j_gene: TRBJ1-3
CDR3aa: ASSNTGAGNTIY

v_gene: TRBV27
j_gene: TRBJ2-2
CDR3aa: ASRNTGELF

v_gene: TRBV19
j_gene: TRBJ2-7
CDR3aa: ASSSSDTSYEQY

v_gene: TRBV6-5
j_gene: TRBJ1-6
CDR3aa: ASSYEGQGGSPLH

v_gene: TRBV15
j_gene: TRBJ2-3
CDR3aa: ATSRDTPLSDTQY

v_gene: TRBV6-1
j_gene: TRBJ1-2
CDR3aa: ASSEAVVVNNYGYT

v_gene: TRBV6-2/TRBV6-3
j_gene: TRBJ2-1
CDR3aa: ASSPGGSVHNEQF

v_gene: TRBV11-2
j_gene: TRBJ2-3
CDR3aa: ASRGGDTQY

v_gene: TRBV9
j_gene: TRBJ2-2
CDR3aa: ASSAAGPNTGELF

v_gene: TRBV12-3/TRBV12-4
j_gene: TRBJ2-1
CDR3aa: ASRSIAGVYNEQF

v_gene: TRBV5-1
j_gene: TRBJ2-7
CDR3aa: ASSIRLAGAGEQY

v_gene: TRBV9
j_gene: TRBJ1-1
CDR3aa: ASSVGPPDRENTEAF

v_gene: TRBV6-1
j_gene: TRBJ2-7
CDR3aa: ASSEWISASYEQY

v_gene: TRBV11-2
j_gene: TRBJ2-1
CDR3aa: ASSFLKGIYNEQF

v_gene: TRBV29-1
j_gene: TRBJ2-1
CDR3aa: SVEIVREQF

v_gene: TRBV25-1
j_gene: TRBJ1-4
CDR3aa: ASSVGEKLF

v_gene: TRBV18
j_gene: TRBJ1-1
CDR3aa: ASSPPGQGGFRAF

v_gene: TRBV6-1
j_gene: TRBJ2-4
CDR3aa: SSIVEYIQY

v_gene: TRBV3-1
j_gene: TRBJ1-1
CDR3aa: ASSLTGGRTEAS

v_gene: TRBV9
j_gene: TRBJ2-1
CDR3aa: ASSVDEGRGLLNEQF

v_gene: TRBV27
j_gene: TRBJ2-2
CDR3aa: ASSSQGLQLSGELF

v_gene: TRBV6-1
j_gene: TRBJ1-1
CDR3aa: ASRPGQRNTEAF

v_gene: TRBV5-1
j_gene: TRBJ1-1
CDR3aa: ASSLTVNLNTEAF

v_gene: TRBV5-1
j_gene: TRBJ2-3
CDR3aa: ASSSPLVTGTTDTQY

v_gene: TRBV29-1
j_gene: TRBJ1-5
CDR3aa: SVEVGANQPQH

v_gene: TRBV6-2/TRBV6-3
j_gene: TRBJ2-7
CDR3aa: ASSLTSRVEHY

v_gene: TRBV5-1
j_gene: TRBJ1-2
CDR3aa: ASSLVGGGYT